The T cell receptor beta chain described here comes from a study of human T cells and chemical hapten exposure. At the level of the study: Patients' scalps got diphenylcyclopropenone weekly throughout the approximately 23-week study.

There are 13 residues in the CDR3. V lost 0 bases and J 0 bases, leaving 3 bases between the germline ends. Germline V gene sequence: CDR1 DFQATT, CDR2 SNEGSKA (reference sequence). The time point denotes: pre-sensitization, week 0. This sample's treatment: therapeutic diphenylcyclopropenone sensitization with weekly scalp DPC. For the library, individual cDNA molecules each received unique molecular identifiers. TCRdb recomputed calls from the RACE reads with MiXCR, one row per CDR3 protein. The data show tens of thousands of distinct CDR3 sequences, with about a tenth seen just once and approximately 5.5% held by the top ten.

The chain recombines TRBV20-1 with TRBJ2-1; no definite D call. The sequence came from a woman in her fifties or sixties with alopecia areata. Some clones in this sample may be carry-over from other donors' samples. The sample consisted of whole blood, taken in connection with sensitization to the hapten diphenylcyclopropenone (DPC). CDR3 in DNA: TGCAGTGCTAGAGATTACTCCTACAATGAGCAGTTCTTC. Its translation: CSARDYSYNEQFF.